This T cell receptor (beta chain) was documented in a study of blood T cell repertoires in COVID-19. How the authors handled the data: Quantification of nucleated cells was approximated via reference gene primer amplification. This table comes from immunoSEQ multiplex PCR, and its TCRdb copy is limited to in-frame clones, with some not included. V, J and clone size were drawn from that table, and D and trimming were deduced from the DNA. The sample includes some 60,000 clones, about four fifths seen only once; the top ten take around 30%. CDR1 is MNHNY, CDR2 SVGAGI, per germline (reference sequence). The trim removed 6 bases at V and 4 bases at J, leaving 6 bases unmatched. This CDR3 region has 14 residues.

The sequenced material came from peripheral blood. The sequence was collected from a human donor in a cohort sampled during active COVID-19. The chain is built from TRBV6-6 and TRBJ1-1, with 9 positions matching TRBD1. CDR3 in amino acids: CASRIDRGITEAFF. The CDR3 DNA reads as TGTGCCAGCAGAATTGACAGGGGGATCACTGAAGCTTTCTTT.